This T cell receptor (beta chain) is from a study of PD-L1 blockade in urothelial cancer. Time point here: peripheral blood 6 weeks after treatment start. Only in-frame clones appear in the TCRdb table, and some are missing; sequencing was by immunoSEQ multiplex PCR. The repertoire holds 50,000 or so clones, with approximately 86% as singletons. The sequence was collected from a man aged 60 to 69 with urothelial cancer. Source: PBMCs, taken around atezolizumab (anti-PD-L1) treatment.

The CDR3 protein is CASSERKGTGKPEAFF. For the CDR3, the DNA is TGTGCCAGCAGTGAAAGGAAGGGAACGGGAAAACCTGAAGCTTTCTTT. The chain is built from TRBV6-1 and TRBJ1-1, with unresolved D. V lost 2 bases and J lost 6, with 19 bases in between. Germline V gene sequence: CDR1 MNHNS, CDR2 SASEGT. CDR3 length: 16 amino acids.